The sequence of this T cell receptor (beta chain) was determined in a study of shared clonotypes between healthy human individuals. CD8 cells regarded as naive lacked CD45RO, were positively chosen for CCR7, and omitted terminally differentiated effector memory CD45RA+ cells. The assay was immunoSEQ multiplex PCR, and TCRdb's table has in-frame clones only and misses some. The sample has some 740,000 clones, over 90% seen once. The CDR3 contains 13 residues. V was trimmed by 2 bases and J by 3 bases, leaving 7 bases between them. CDR1 and CDR2 from the germline V gene are MDHEN and SYDVKM. The rearrangement uses TRBV28 and TRBJ1-2, with unresolved D. The sample was naive CD8+ T cells sorted from blood. The receptor was derived from a man aged 25-40 years in good health. CDR3 DNA sequence: TGTGCCAGCAGTTTAAGACGGGACTATGGCTACACCTTC. Residues: CASSLRRDYGYTF.